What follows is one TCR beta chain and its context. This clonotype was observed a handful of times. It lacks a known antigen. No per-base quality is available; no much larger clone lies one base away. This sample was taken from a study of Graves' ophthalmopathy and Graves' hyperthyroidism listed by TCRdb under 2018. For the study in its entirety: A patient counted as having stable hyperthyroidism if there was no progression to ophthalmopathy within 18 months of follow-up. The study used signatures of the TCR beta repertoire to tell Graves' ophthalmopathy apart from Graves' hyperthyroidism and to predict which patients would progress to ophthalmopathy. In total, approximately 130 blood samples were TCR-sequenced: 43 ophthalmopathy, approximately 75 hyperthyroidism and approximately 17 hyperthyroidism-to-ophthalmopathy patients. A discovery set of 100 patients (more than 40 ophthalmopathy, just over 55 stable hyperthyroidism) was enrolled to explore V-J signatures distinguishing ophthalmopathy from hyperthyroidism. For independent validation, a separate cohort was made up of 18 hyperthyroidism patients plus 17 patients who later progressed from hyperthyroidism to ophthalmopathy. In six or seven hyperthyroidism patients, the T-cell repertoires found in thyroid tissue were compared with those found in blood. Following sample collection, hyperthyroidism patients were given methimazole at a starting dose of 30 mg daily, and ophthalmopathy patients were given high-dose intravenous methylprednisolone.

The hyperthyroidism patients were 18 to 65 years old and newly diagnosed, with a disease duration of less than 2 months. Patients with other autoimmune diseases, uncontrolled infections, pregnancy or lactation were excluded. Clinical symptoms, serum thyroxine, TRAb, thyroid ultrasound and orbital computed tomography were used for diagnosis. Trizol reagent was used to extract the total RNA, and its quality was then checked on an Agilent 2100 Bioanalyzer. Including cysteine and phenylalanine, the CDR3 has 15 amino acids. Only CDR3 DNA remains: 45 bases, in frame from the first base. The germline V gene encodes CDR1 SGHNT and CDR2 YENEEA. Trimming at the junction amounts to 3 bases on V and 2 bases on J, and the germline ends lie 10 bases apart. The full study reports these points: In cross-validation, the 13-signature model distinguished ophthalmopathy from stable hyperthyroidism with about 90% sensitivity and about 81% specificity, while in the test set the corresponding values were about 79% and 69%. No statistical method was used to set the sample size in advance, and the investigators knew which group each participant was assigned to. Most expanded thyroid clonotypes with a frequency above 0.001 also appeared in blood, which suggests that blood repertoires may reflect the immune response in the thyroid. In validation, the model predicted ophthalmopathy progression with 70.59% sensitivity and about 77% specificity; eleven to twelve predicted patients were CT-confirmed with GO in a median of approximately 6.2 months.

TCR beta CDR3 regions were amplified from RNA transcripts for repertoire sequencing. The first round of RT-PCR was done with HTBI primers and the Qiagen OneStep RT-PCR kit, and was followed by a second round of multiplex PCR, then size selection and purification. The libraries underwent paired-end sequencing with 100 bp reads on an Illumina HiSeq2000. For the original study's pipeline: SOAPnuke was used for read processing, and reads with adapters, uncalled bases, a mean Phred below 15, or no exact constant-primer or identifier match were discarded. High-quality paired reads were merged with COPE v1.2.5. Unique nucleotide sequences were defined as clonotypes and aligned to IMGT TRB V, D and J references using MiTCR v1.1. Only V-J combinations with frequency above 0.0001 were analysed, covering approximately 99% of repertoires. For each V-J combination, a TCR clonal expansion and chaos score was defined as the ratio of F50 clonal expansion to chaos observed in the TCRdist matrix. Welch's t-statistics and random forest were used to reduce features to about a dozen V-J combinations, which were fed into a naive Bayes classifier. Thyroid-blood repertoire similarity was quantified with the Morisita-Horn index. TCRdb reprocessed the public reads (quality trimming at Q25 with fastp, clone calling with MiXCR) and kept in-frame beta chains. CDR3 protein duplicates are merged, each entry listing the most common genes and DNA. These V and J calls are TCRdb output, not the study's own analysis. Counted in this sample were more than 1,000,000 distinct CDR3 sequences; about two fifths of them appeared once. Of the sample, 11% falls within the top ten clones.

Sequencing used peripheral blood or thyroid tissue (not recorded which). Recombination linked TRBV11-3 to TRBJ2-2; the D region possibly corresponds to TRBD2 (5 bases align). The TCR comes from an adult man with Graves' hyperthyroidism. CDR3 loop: CASSFGIGNTGELFF. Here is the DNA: TGTGCCAGCAGCTTCGGGATCGGAAACACCGGGGAGCTGTTTTTT.